The clone carrying this TCR beta chain showed up just a few times. As yet, its antigen is unknown. This record belongs to a study of CD8+CD57+ T cells in acquired aplastic anemia. At the level of the study: On average, sorted CD4+ and CD8+ cells gave 2.5 to 4 ug of DNA.

Genomic DNA templated the TCR beta VDJ and CDR3 profiling. TCRdb analysed the reads with MiXCR anew, one entry per CDR3 protein. The data hold about 190,000 distinct CDR3 sequences, with roughly half observed a single time. CDR1 is MDHEN, CDR2 SYDVKM, per germline. V was shortened by 5 bases and J by 4 bases, with 14 bases between the two germline ends. The CDR3 has 15 residues. Whole-study findings and limits: The study identified twenty-nine CD8+ CDR3 sequences shared by patients and controls. Patients versus controls showed no significant CD8+ Simpson's diversity difference.

The source is a human donor in good health, serving as a control. The chain uses TRBV28 and TRBJ1-4, with a weak D call TRBD1 (5 bases). Sequencing used sorted CD4+, CD8+, or CD8+CD57+ T cells (not recorded which) from PBMCs. CDR3 in amino acids: CASSQPGGNNEKLFF. The DNA of the CDR3 is TGTGCCAGCAGTCAACCTGGGGGAAATAATGAAAAACTGTTTTTT.